A selection of T cell receptor beta chains follows, all from one sample in a study of T cells in Graves' hyperthyroidism and ophthalmopathy. MiXCR was run by TCRdb on the multiplex PCR reads, yielding one entry per CDR3 protein. The repertoire consists of roughly 560,000 distinct CDR3 sequences, with under 15% occurring once and the leading ten covering around 4.1%. Sequencing was done on a sample of blood. These receptors were taken from a woman aged 35 to 49 with Graves' ophthalmopathy. The CDR3 runs from the conserved cysteine through the conserved F or W. Each record gives: CDR3 protein, CDR3 DNA, V gene, clone size, J gene, D gene. The D gene is left open where the match is weak. Size is stated for part of the rows, as once, few or many counts, or as a class when the clone is expanded.

CDR3aa: CATSDATGQETQYF
CDR3nt: TGTGCCACCAGTGACGCGACAGGCCAAGAGACCCAGTACTTC
v_gene: TRBV24-1
abundance: many
j_gene: TRBJ2-5
d_gene: .

CDR3aa: CASSEIRDTQYF
CDR3nt: TGTGCCAGCAGTGAAATTCGAGATACGCAGTATTTT
v_gene: TRBV6-1
abundance: few
j_gene: TRBJ2-3
d_gene: .

CDR3aa: CASTPFTRDSEAFF
CDR3nt: TGTGCCAGCACTCCCTTTACCCGGGACAGTGAAGCTTTCTTT
v_gene: TRBV12-3/TRBV12-4
abundance: .
j_gene: TRBJ1-1
d_gene: TRBD1

CDR3aa: CASSPGQTGLDTIYF
CDR3nt: TGTGCCAGCAGTCCCGGGCAGACAGGGTTGGACACCATATATTTT
v_gene: TRBV28
abundance: many
j_gene: TRBJ1-3
d_gene: TRBD1

CDR3aa: CASRGQHEQYF
CDR3nt: TGTGCCAGCAGGGGGCAACACGAGCAGTACTTC
v_gene: TRBV6-2/TRBV6-3
abundance: .
j_gene: TRBJ2-7
d_gene: .

CDR3aa: CASSPWTSGRAGADTQYF
CDR3nt: TGTGCCAGCAGCCCCTGGACTAGCGGGAGGGCCGGGGCAGATACGCAGTATTTT
v_gene: TRBV11-3
abundance: few
j_gene: TRBJ2-3
d_gene: TRBD2

CDR3aa: CASSLAALTEAFF
CDR3nt: TGTGCCAGCAGCTTAGCGGCTCTCACTGAAGCTTTCTTT
v_gene: TRBV7-8
abundance: many
j_gene: TRBJ1-1
d_gene: .

CDR3aa: CASSRDSNPGGGYTF
CDR3nt: TGTGCCAGCAGCCGGGACAGTAACCCCGGCGGTGGCTACACCTTC
v_gene: TRBV7-9
abundance: many
j_gene: TRBJ1-2
d_gene: TRBD1

CDR3aa: CASTPDPGELFF
CDR3nt: TGTGCCAGCACTCCTGACCCCGGGGAGCTGTTTTTT
v_gene: TRBV12-3/TRBV12-4
abundance: many
j_gene: TRBJ2-2
d_gene: .

CDR3aa: CASREDSINIQYF
CDR3nt: TGTGCCAGCAGGGAGGACAGCATAAACATTCAGTACTTC
v_gene: TRBV6-5
abundance: few
j_gene: TRBJ2-4
d_gene: .

CDR3aa: CASSLVAGDSPLHF
CDR3nt: TGTGCCAGCAGCCTTGTTGCGGGGGATTCACCCCTCCACTTT
v_gene: TRBV7-3
abundance: few
j_gene: TRBJ1-6
d_gene: .

CDR3aa: CASSLSGVVTEAFF
CDR3nt: TGTGCCAGCAGTTTATCCGGGGTTGTTACTGAAGCTTTCTTT
v_gene: TRBV12-3/TRBV12-4
abundance: .
j_gene: TRBJ1-1
d_gene: .

CDR3aa: CATSRAMHSNQPQHF
CDR3nt: TGTGCCACCAGCAGAGCAATGCATAGCAATCAGCCCCAGCATTTT
v_gene: TRBV15
abundance: many
j_gene: TRBJ1-5
d_gene: .